This is a list of T cell receptor beta chains from one sample in a study of T cells in Graves' hyperthyroidism and ophthalmopathy. MiXCR, applied by TCRdb to the multiplex PCR reads, yields one record per CDR3 protein. Among hundreds of thousands of distinct CDR3 sequences listed, around 15% were seen once. The sequencing input was blood. The receptors stem from a woman aged 25 to 39 with Graves' hyperthyroidism. The CDR3 runs from the conserved cysteine through the conserved F or W. The D gene is left open where the match is weak. Size is stated as once, few, many, or a class for an expanded clone.

clone_size	j_call	d_call	v_call	cdr3_aa	cdr3_nt
many	TRBJ2-1	TRBD2	TRBV5-1	CASGTSMENEQFF	TGCGCCAGCGGGACTAGTATGGAAAATGAGCAGTTCTTC
many	TRBJ2-4	TRBD2	TRBV28	CASSSQTSGRTKNIQYF	TGTGCCAGCAGTTCCCAGACTAGCGGGAGAACCAAAAACATTCAGTACTTC
many	TRBJ1-2	-	TRBV12-3/TRBV12-4	CASTTSLAKGYTF	TGTGCCAGCACCACAAGCCTCGCTAAGGGCTACACCTTC
few	TRBJ2-2	-	TRBV7-2	CASSLDRSGPTGELFF	TGTGCCAGCAGCTTAGACAGGTCAGGACCCACCGGGGAGCTGTTTTTT
many	TRBJ2-5	-	TRBV7-8	CASSPPLGETQYF	TGTGCCAGCAGCCCCCCCCTGGGGGAGACCCAGTACTTC
few	TRBJ1-2	-	TRBV29-1	CSVEFHRERSYGYTF	TGCAGCGTTGAATTTCACAGGGAGAGGAGCTATGGCTACACCTTC
many	TRBJ2-2	TRBD2	TRBV10-3	CAISGSSGRPNTGELFF	TGTGCCATCAGTGGGAGTAGCGGGAGGCCGAACACCGGGGAGCTGTTTTTT
many	TRBJ1-2	-	TRBV28	CASKFQGIYGYTF	TGTGCCAGCAAATTCCAGGGTATCTATGGCTACACCTTC
many	TRBJ1-1	TRBD1	TRBV7-2	CASSLVGTGGNTEAFF	TGTGCCAGCAGCTTAGTGGGGACAGGAGGGAACACTGAAGCTTTCTTT
many	TRBJ2-7	TRBD1	TRBV5-1	CASSPRQGSSYEQYF	TGCGCCAGCAGCCCGAGACAGGGGTCCTCCTACGAGCAGTACTTC
many	TRBJ2-5	TRBD2	TRBV20-1	CSARGLANPQTQYF	TGCAGTGCTAGGGGACTAGCGAACCCCCAGACCCAGTACTTC